This is a list of T cell receptor beta chains from one sample in a study of T-cell reconstitution after alpha-beta-depleted transplantation in children. TCRdb processed the PCR reads anew with MiXCR; each CDR3 protein has one entry. The table includes about 200,000 distinct CDR3 sequences, about 8.2% detected once. This material consisted of PBMCs, mostly from graft donor cells, taken 360 days after TCRalphabeta/CD19-depleted stem cell transplant. These TCRs come from a male patient aged 2-9 years who had a stem cell transplant for acute myeloid leukemia, so the T cells may come from the graft donor. The CDR3 runs from the conserved cysteine through the conserved F or W. Fields, in order: CDR3 protein, CDR3 DNA, clone size, V gene, J gene, D gene. A D gene is named only where the DNA matches it firmly. The size field is filled for only some rows; it gives once, few, many or a size class.

CSVEKPDRGSREQYF	TGCAGCGTTGAAAAACCCGACAGGGGGTCGCGCGAGCAGTACTTC	few	TRBV29-1	TRBJ2-7	TRBD1
CASSLDRGSTNEQFF	TGTGCCAGCAGCTTGGATCGCGGGAGTACCAATGAGCAGTTCTTC	few	TRBV5-5	TRBJ2-1	TRBD2
CASSLDFSYYNEQFF	TGTGCCAGCAGCTTAGATTTTAGCTACTACAATGAGCAGTTCTTC	NA	TRBV7-2	TRBJ2-1	NA
CASRYSGEQYF	TGTGCCAGCAGATATAGCGGCGAGCAGTACTTC	NA	TRBV7-2	TRBJ2-7	NA
CSARYYRTSNQPQHF	TGCAGTGCTAGGTACTACAGGACTAGCAATCAGCCCCAGCATTTT	many	TRBV20-1	TRBJ1-5	NA
CASSLETGGGYTF	TGTGCCAGCAGCTTAGAAACAGGGGGCGGCTACACCTTC	NA	TRBV7-9	TRBJ1-2	TRBD1
CSAADRAFNEQFF	TGCAGTGCAGCGGACAGGGCCTTCAATGAGCAGTTCTTC	many	TRBV20-1	TRBJ2-1	TRBD1
CASSQTGVRGYTF	TGTGCCAGCAGCCAAACAGGGGTGCGAGGCTACACCTTC	many	TRBV12-3/TRBV12-4	TRBJ1-2	TRBD1
CASRRDNLNTEAFF	TGTGCCAGCAGGAGGGACAACCTGAACACTGAAGCTTTCTTT	few	TRBV11-2	TRBJ1-1	NA
CASSYSPRTAVRNTEAFF	TGTGCCAGCAGTTACTCGCCGCGGACAGCGGTACGGAACACTGAAGCTTTCTTT	few	TRBV6-2/TRBV6-3	TRBJ1-1	NA
CASSLRGHDTEAFF	TGCGCCAGCAGCTTGAGGGGGCACGACACTGAAGCTTTCTTT	few	TRBV5-1	TRBJ1-1	TRBD1
CASSPDATPLHF	TGTGCCAGCAGCCCGGATGCAACACCCCTCCACTTT	many	TRBV5-5	TRBJ1-6	NA
CASSMGHRITDTQYF	TGTGCCAGCAGTATGGGACACCGAATCACAGATACGCAGTATTTT	NA	TRBV12-3/TRBV12-4	TRBJ2-3	NA
CSAIAGADTQYF	TGCAGTGCCATAGCGGGAGCAGATACGCAGTATTTT	NA	TRBV20-1	TRBJ2-3	TRBD2
CAFCPHSTGGHYNEQFF	TGTGCCTTCTGTCCTCACTCCACAGGGGGACATTACAATGAGCAGTTCTTC	NA	TRBV2	TRBJ2-1	TRBD1
CASSQGLAATGELFF	TGTGCCAGCAGCCAAGGCCTCGCGGCCACCGGGGAGCTGTTTTTT	many	TRBV3-1	TRBJ2-2	NA
CASSSQPVYEQYF	TGTGCCAGCAGTTCACAGCCTGTTTACGAGCAGTACTTC	few	TRBV28	TRBJ2-7	NA
CASSLEKHNDNEQFF	TGCGCCAGCAGCTTGGAGAAGCACAACGACAATGAGCAGTTCTTC	many	TRBV5-1	TRBJ2-1	NA
CASSSLSVGTDSYNEQFF	TGTGCCAGCAGCTCTCTATCGGTCGGGACAGACTCCTACAATGAGCAGTTCTTC	few	TRBV14	TRBJ2-1	TRBD1
CASGPRDSRYGYTF	TGTGCTAGTGGCCCCCGGGACAGCCGTTATGGCTACACCTTC	many	TRBV12-5	TRBJ1-2	TRBD1
CAIWTSTKETQYF	TGTGCCATCTGGACTAGTACGAAGGAGACCCAGTACTTC	NA	TRBV2	TRBJ2-5	TRBD2
CASSFSSTDTQYF	TGCGCCAGCAGCTTTAGTAGCACAGATACGCAGTATTTT	few	TRBV5-1	TRBJ2-3	NA
CASSLTGPQETQYF	TGTGCCAGCAGCCTGACAGGGCCCCAAGAGACCCAGTACTTC	few	TRBV5-8	TRBJ2-5	TRBD1
CSVDDIGYQGEAFF	TGCAGCGTTGATGATATCGGGTATCAAGGTGAAGCTTTCTTT	many	TRBV29-1	TRBJ1-1	NA
CASSPQPHRGDTGELFF	TGTGCCAGCAGCCCACAGCCCCACAGGGGTGACACCGGGGAGCTGTTTTTT	few	TRBV9	TRBJ2-2	TRBD1